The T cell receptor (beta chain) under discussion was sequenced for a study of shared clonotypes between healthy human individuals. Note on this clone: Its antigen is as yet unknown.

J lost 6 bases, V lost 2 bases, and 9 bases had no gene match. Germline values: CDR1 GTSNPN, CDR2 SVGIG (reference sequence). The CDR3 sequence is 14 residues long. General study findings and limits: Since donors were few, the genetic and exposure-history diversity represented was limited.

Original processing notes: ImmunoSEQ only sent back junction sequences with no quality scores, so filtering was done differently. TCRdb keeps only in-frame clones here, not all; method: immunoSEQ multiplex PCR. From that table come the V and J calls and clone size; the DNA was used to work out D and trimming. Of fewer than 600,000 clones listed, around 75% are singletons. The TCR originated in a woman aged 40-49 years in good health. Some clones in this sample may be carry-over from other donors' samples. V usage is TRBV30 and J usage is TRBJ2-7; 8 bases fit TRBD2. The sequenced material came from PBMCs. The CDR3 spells CAWSQGTRLSEQYF. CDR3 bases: TGTGCCTGGAGTCAAGGGACTAGACTGTCCGAGCAGTACTTC.